This entry describes one TCR beta chain. Its specificity is not known. The CDR3 runs 17 residues. The V segment lost 7 bases and the J segment 6 bases; nucleotides outside the gene matches: 11. Each donor was healthy, and each was a bone marrow donor. This specimen comes from a study of cytomegalovirus exposure and HLA in healthy donors. Study background: Among roughly 180 million T cells, an earlier analysis found 90 million to 130 million unique TCR beta sequences. Study-level results: Usually a TCR sequence was rare, but some public TCRs were found in many donors. Some V segments, including TRBV6-2 and TRBV6-3, were excluded as indistinguishable.

A multiplex PCR was run with 60 Vbeta primers and 13 Jbeta primers. Some clones are missing from TCRdb's copy, which holds only in-frame ones; the method was immunoSEQ multiplex PCR. The sample records about 190,000 clones, roughly four fifths being singletons. J is TRBJ2-1 and V is TRBV6-7, with TRBD2 identical over 14 bases. TRBV6-7 is given ORF status, its function remaining uncertain. This TCR came from a woman in her twenties or thirties in good health and CMV-seropositive. The sequenced sample consisted of PBMCs. The CDR3 coding sequence is TGTGCCAGCACCAAAGGGACTAGCGGGAGCTGTTGCAATGAGCAGTTCTTC. Translated, it gives CASTKGTSGSCCNEQFF.